The rows below give T cell receptor beta chains drawn from one sample of a study of monozygotic twins with inflammatory bowel disease. TCRdb re-called the 5' RACE reads, yielding one record per CDR3 amino acid sequence without DNA. This table lists about 160,000 distinct CDR3 sequences. The sample comprised blood. Every receptor here comes from a human donor with ulcerative colitis or Crohn's disease, or a healthy co-twin of an affected twin (not recorded which). Both conserved end residues are part of each CDR3. Fields, in order: J gene, V gene, CDR3 protein.

j_call: TRBJ1-5
v_call: TRBV18
cdr3_aa: CASSVDRIQPQHF

j_call: TRBJ2-7
v_call: TRBV5-1
cdr3_aa: CASSEIPDRGGEQYF

j_call: TRBJ1-4
v_call: TRBV2
cdr3_aa: CASTPGGGGNEKLFF

j_call: TRBJ1-5
v_call: TRBV12-3/TRBV12-4
cdr3_aa: CASSSSKGPSTGVGQPQHF

j_call: TRBJ2-5
v_call: TRBV7-6
cdr3_aa: CASSRAGETQYF

j_call: TRBJ1-3
v_call: TRBV11-1
cdr3_aa: CASSLKSPLGEGGNTIYF

j_call: TRBJ2-1
v_call: TRBV5-1
cdr3_aa: CASSLANEQFF

j_call: TRBJ2-3
v_call: TRBV7-3
cdr3_aa: CASSLTASIDTQYF

j_call: TRBJ2-1
v_call: TRBV25-1
cdr3_aa: CAVDPGGPIGEQFF

j_call: TRBJ2-2
v_call: TRBV7-3
cdr3_aa: CASTLTSAATTGELFF

j_call: TRBJ2-7
v_call: TRBV7-8
cdr3_aa: CASSYRGYEQYF

j_call: TRBJ2-5
v_call: TRBV7-9
cdr3_aa: CASSFGEQETQYF

j_call: TRBJ2-2
v_call: TRBV7-2
cdr3_aa: CASSLASGDTGELFF

j_call: TRBJ2-5
v_call: TRBV7-9
cdr3_aa: CASSLTGGYQETQYF

j_call: TRBJ2-5
v_call: TRBV5-1
cdr3_aa: CASSLRLAGEETQYF

j_call: TRBJ2-1
v_call: TRBV4-3
cdr3_aa: CASSQALTRNEQFF